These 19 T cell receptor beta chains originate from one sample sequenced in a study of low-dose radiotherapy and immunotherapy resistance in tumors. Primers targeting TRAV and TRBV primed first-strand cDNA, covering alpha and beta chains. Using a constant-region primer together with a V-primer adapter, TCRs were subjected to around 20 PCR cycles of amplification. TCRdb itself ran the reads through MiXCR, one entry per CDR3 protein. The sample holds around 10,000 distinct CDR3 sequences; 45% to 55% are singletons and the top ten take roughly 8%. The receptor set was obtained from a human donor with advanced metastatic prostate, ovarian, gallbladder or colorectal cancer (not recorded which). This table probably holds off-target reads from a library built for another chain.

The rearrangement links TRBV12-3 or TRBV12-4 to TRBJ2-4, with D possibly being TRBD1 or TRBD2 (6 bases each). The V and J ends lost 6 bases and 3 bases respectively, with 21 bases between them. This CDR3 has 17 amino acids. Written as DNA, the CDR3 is TGTGCCAGCAGCCTGGGAGGACAGCTCGGAGGCAAAAACATTCAGTACTTC. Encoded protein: CASSLGGQLGGKNIQYF.

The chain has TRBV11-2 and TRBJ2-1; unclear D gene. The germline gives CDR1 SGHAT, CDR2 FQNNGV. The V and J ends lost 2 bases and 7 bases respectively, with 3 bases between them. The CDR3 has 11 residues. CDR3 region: CASSLQNEQFF. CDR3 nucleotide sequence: TGTGCCAGCAGCTTACAAAATGAGCAGTTCTTC.

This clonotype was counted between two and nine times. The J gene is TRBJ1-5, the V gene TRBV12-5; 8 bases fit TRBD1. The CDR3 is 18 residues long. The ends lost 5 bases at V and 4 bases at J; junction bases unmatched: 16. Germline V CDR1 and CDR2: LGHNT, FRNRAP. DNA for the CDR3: TGTGCTAGTGGTCCCCCCTGGCCCGACAGGGGCCTAAATCAGCCCCAGCATTTT. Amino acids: CASGPPWPDRGLNQPQHF. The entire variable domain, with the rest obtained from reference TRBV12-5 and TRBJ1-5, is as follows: DARVTQTPRHKVTEMGQEVTMRCQPILGHNTVFWYRQTMMQGLELLAYFRNRAPLDDSGMPKDRFSAEMPDATLATLKIQPSEPRDSAVYFCASGPPWPDRGLNQPQHFGDGTRLSIL.

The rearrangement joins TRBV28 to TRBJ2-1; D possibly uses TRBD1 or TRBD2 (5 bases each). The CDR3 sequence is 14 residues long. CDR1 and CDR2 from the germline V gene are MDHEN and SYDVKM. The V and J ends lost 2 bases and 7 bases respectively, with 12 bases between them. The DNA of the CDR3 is TGTGCCAGCAGTTTAAGGGGAGCCGGTAATGAGCAGTTCTTC. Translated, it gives CASSLRGAGNEQFF.

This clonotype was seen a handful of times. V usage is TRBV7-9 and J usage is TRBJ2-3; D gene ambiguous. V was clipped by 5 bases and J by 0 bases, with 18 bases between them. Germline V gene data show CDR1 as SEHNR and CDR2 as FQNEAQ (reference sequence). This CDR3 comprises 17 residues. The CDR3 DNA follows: TGTGCCAGCAGCCCACCTCCGCCCTCGACTAGCACAGATACGCAGTATTTT. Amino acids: CASSPPPPSTSTDTQYF.

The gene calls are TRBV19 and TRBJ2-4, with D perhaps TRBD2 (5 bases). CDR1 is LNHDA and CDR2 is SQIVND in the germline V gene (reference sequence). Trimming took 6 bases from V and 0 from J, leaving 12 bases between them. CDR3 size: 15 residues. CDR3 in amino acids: CASSEGALAKNIQYF. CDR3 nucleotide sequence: TGTGCCAGTAGCGAGGGAGCACTAGCCAAAAACATTCAGTACTTC.

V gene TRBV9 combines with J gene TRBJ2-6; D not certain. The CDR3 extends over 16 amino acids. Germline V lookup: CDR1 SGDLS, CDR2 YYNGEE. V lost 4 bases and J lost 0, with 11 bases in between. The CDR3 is CASSTRLFSGANVLTF. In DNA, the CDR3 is TGTGCCAGCAGCACAAGACTTTTCTCTGGGGCCAACGTCCTGACTTTC.

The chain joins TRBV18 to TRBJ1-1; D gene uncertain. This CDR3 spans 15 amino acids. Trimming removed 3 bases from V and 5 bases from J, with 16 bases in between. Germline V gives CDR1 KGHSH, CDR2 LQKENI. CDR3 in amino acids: CASSPQVNQFTEAFF. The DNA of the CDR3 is TGTGCCAGCTCACCGCAGGTCAATCAGTTTACTGAAGCTTTCTTT.

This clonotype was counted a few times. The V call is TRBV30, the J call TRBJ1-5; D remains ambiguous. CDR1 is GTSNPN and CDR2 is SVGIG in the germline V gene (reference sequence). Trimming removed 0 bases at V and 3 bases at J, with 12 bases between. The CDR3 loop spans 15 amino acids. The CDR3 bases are TGTGCCTGGAGTGTAAGTTCAAGTCCCAATCAGCCCCAGCATTTT. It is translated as CAWSVSSSPNQPQHF.

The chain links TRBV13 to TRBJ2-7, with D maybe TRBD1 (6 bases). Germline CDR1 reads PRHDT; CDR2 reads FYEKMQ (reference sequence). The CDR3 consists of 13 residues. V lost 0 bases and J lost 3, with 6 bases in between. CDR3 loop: CASSLGGGYEQYF. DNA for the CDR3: TGTGCCAGCAGCTTAGGAGGGGGCTACGAGCAGTACTTC.

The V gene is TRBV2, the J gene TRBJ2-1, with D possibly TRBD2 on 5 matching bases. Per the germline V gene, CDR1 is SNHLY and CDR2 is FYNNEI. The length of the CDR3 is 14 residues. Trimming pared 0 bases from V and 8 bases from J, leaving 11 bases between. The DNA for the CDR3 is TGTGCCAGCAGTGAAGCTGCTAGCAACCATGAGCAGTTCTTC. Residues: CASSEAASNHEQFF.

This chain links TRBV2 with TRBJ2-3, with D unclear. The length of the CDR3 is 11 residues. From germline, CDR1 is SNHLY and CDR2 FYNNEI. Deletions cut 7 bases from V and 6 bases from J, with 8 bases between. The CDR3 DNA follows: TGTGCCAGCACTCCCCTGGATACGCAGTATTTT. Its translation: CASTPLDTQYF. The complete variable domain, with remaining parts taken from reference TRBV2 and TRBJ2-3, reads EPEVTQTPSHQVTQMGQEVILRCVPISNHLYFYWYRQILGQKVEFLVSFYNNEISEKSEIFDDQFSVERPDGSNFTLKIRSTKLEDSAMYFCASTPLDTQYFGPGTRLTVL.

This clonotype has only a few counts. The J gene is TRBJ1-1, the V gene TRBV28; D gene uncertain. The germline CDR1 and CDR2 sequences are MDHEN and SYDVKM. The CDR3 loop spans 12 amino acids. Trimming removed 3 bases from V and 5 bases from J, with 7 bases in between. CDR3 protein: CASSLGTTEAFF. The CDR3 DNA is TGTGCCAGCAGTTTGGGAACGACTGAAGCTTTCTTT.

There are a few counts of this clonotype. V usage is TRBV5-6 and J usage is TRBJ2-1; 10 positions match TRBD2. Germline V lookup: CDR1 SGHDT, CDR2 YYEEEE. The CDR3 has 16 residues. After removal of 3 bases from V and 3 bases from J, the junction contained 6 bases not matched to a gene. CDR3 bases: TGTGCCAGCAGCTCGACGACTAGCGGGCTCTACAATGAGCAGTTCTTC. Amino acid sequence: CASSSTTSGLYNEQFF.

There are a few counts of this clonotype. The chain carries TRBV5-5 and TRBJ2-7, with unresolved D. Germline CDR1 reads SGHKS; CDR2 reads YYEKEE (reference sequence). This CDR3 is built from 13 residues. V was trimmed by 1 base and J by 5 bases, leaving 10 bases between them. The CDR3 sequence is CASSLLGRDEQYF. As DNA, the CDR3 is TGTGCCAGCAGCTTGTTGGGCCGGGACGAGCAGTACTTC.

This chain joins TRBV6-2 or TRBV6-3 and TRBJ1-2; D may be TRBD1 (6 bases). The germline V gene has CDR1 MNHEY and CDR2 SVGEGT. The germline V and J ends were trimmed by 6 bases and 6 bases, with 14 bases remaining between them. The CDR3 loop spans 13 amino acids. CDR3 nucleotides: TGTGCCAGCAGATTTGGGTCAGGGGATGGCTACACCTTC. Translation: CASRFGSGDGYTF.

CDR3 region: CSVQAGVGREQYF. In nucleotides, the CDR3 is TGCAGCGTCCAAGCGGGAGTTGGGAGGGAGCAGTACTTC. J is TRBJ2-7 and V is TRBV29-1, with 8 bases aligning to TRBD2. The CDR3 totals 13 residues. Trimming at V came to 6 bases and at J to 7 bases, leaving 11 bases not matched to a gene. Germline values: CDR1 SQVTM, CDR2 ANQGSEA.

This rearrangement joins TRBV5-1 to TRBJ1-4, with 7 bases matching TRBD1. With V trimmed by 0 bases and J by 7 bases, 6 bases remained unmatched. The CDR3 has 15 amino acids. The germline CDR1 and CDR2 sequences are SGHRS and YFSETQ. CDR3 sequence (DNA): TGCGCCAGCAGCTTGGGGGGACAGAGGACTGAAAAACTGTTTTTT. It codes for CASSLGGQRTEKLFF.

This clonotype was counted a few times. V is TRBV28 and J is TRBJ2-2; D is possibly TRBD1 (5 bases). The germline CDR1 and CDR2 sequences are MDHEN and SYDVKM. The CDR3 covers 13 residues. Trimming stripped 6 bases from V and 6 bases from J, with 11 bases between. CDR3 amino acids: CASRGPGSGELFF. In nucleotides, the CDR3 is TGTGCCAGCAGGGGCCCAGGGTCCGGGGAGCTGTTTTTT. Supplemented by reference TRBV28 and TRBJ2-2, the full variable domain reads DVKVTQSSRYLVKRTGEKVFLECVQDMDHENMFWYRQDPGLGLRLIYFSYDVKMKEKGDIPEGYSVSREKKERFSLILESASTNQTSMYLCASRGPGSGELFFGEGSRLTVL.